What follows are 20 T cell receptor beta chains derived from one specimen sequenced in a study of cytomegalovirus exposure and HLA in healthy donors. It was with 60 Vbeta and 13 Jbeta primers that the PCR ran. Libraries were prepared by immunoSEQ multiplex PCR; TCRdb keeps only in-frame clonotypes and omits some of them. Found here are about 160,000 clones, around 77% of them singletons; the top ten hold around 1.4%. Sequences were obtained from PBMCs. The receptors come from a man aged 55 to 70 in good health and CMV-seronegative.

V and J are TRBV29-1 and TRBJ1-6, with 7 bases that match TRBD1. The ends lost 4 bases at V and 8 bases at J; junction bases unmatched: 5. Germline V gene sequence: CDR1 SQVTM, CDR2 ANQGSEA. The CDR3 is 13 residues long. CDR3 residues: CSVAQGMDSPLHF. Here the CDR3 DNA reads TGCAGCGTTGCACAGGGGATGGATTCACCCCTCCACTTT.

The rearrangement uses TRBV2 and TRBJ2-5; 8 nucleotides align to TRBD2. From germline, CDR1 is SNHLY and CDR2 FYNNEI. Unmatched junction bases numbered 4, after V lost 5 bases and J lost 2 bases. This CDR3 contains 14 residues. The CDR3 coding sequence is TGTGCCAGCAGTCCAGCGGGGGAGCAAGAGACCCAGTACTTC. Protein: CASSPAGEQETQYF.

This clone was seen just once. The CDR3 nucleotides read TGTGCCAGCAGTTCCCCCACGACAGGGACTTCTGGCTACACCTTC. Protein: CASSSPTTGTSGYTF. The chain carries TRBV28 and TRBJ1-2, with 7 bases aligning to TRBD1. This CDR3 is 15 amino acids long. Trimming at V came to 4 bases and at J to 7 bases, leaving 12 bases not matched to a gene. Germline V CDR1 and CDR2: MDHEN, SYDVKM.

The chain couples TRBV27 to TRBJ2-2, with D perhaps TRBD2 (6 bases). The V gene lost 5 bases and the J gene lost 9 bases, with 13 bases spanning the gap. CDR3 length equals 13 residues. Germline V gives CDR1 MNHEY, CDR2 SMNVEV (reference sequence). The CDR3 sequence: CASSHGGSWELFF. The CDR3, as DNA: TGTGCCAGCAGTCACGGAGGGTCCTGGGAGCTGTTTTTT.

On this clone itself: At one end, the junction sequence differs from germline, possibly due to a read error. V and J are TRBV7-9 and TRBJ1-1; D is unresolved. The CDR3 contains 14 residues. The V gene's germline CDR1 is SEHNR and CDR2 FQNEAQ (reference sequence). In DNA form, the CDR3 reads TGTGCCGGCAGCTTAGCCGGGAGCTCCACTGAAGCTTTCTTT. Protein: CAGSLAGSSTEAFF.

V gene TRBV2 combines with J gene TRBJ2-3; 11 bases match TRBD2. Germline values: CDR1 SNHLY, CDR2 FYNNEI. The trim removed 3 bases at V and 5 bases at J, leaving 4 bases unmatched. CDR3 length: 15 amino acids. DNA of the CDR3: TGTGCCAGCAGTGATTCCCTAGCGGGAGGAGATACGCAGTATTTT. This sequence encodes CASSDSLAGGDTQYF.

The chain is built from TRBV29-1 and TRBJ2-3; possible D gene TRBD1, 5 bases. Germline-derived CDR1 and CDR2 are SQVTM and ANQGSEA. V was shortened by 5 bases and J by 1 base, with 10 bases between the two germline ends. The CDR3 totals 13 residues. CDR3 in DNA: TGCAGCGTTAGGGAACAGGGCACAGATACGCAGTATTTT. Residues: CSVREQGTDTQYF.

CDR3 in amino acids: CASRRQGGPYEQYF. The CDR3 DNA is TGTGCCAGCAGGAGACAGGGGGGACCCTACGAGCAGTACTTC. The chain carries TRBV6-1 and TRBJ2-7; 9 bases are shared with TRBD1. In germline, CDR1 is MNHNS, CDR2 SASEGT. This CDR3 has 14 residues. The trim removed 6 bases at V and 2 bases at J, leaving 5 bases unmatched.

This clone was counted once. The chain joins TRBV5-6 to TRBJ1-2; TRBD1 is a possible D gene (5 bases). The V end was cut by 5 bases, the J end by 1 base, with 9 bases between. Germline loops: CDR1 SGHDT, CDR2 YYEEEE. The CDR3 is 13 amino acids. CDR3 amino acids: CASRSTVNYGYTF. Written as DNA, the CDR3 is TGTGCCAGCAGGTCGACAGTTAACTATGGCTACACCTTC.

The chain couples TRBV9 to TRBJ1-4; D is perhaps TRBD1 (5 bases). The length of the CDR3 is 15 residues. The germline V gene encodes CDR1 SGDLS and CDR2 YYNGEE. V gave up 3 bases and J gave up 2 bases, with 11 bases separating them. The CDR3 loop reads CASSAREQTNEKLFF. CDR3 nucleotides: TGTGCCAGCAGCGCCAGGGAACAGACTAATGAAAAACTGTTTTTT.

CDR3: CASSLVLANTGELFF. CDR3 nucleotides: TGTGCCAGCAGCTTAGTACTAGCGAACACCGGGGAGCTGTTTTTT. The chain joins TRBV7-9 to TRBJ2-2; D might be TRBD2 (5 bases). The germline V gene encodes CDR1 SEHNR and CDR2 FQNEAQ (reference sequence). V was trimmed by 1 base and J by 0 bases, leaving 6 bases between them. This CDR3 spans 15 amino acids.

This clone was detected only once. The rearrangement links TRBV7-2 to TRBJ2-3, with 10 bases fitting TRBD2. The CDR3 has 14 residues. Germline loops: CDR1 SGHTA, CDR2 FQGNSA. The V gene end was trimmed by 2 bases and the J gene end by 5 bases; junction bases not matched to a gene: 1. Here the CDR3 reads CASSLSGRVDTQYF. The CDR3 coding sequence is TGTGCCAGCAGCTTAAGCGGGAGGGTAGATACGCAGTATTTT.

Only one count was recorded for this clone. The V gene is TRBV12-2, the J gene TRBJ2-5; TRBD1 was called by the table and not checked on the DNA. The better agreement between TRBJ2-7 and the DNA end casts doubt on the J call. TRBV12-2 is given as a pseudogene. This CDR3 spans 11 amino acids. The CDR3 DNA reads as TGTGACGACCGGCAGGGGTACGAGCAGTACTTC. Translation: CDDRQGYEQYF.

This clone showed up just once. One end of the junction is discordant with germline, which a read error may explain. The chain links TRBV5-6 to TRBJ1-6, with 11 bases identical to TRBD1. Looked up from germline, CDR1 is SGHDT and CDR2 is YYEEEE. The CDR3 sequence is 16 residues long. The CDR3 loop reads CASRLDRGLDNSPLHF. The CDR3 bases are TGTGCCAGCAGATTGGACAGGGGGCTGGATAATTCACCCCTCCACTTT.

This clone was counted only a few times. The rearrangement joins TRBV10-3 to TRBJ2-3; D possibly corresponds to TRBD2 (5 bases). This CDR3 comprises 14 residues. V gave up 10 bases and J gave up 1 base, with 15 bases separating them. Germline values: CDR1 ENHRY, CDR2 SYGVKD. CDR3 bases: TGTGCCACTGGGAGTGAAACTGGCACAGATACGCAGTATTTT. Protein sequence: CATGSETGTDTQYF.

This rearrangement joins TRBV28 to TRBJ1-2; unclear D gene. Germline values: CDR1 MDHEN, CDR2 SYDVKM. The CDR3 covers 14 residues. Trimming took off 5 bases at V and 4 bases at J, with 14 bases between the two ends. The chain's CDR3 is CASSRLGKAYGYTF. The CDR3 DNA follows: TGTGCCAGCAGTCGTCTCGGGAAAGCCTATGGCTACACCTTC.

The chain joins TRBV7-7 to TRBJ2-1; 10 nucleotides agree with TRBD2. The germline CDR1 and CDR2 sequences are SSHAT and FNYEAQ (reference sequence). Trimming cost V 1 base and J 7 bases; bases outside gene matches: 1. The length of the CDR3 is 14 residues. The CDR3 DNA reads as TGTGCCAGCAGCTTAGGGACTAGCGGAAATGAGCAGTTCTTC. It yields the protein CASSLGTSGNEQFF.

The rearrangement joins TRBV7-8 to TRBJ1-1; D not certain. V was clipped by 0 bases and J by 4 bases, with 9 bases between them. This CDR3 contains 14 residues. Per germline, CDR1 SGHVS and CDR2 FQNEAQ. The CDR3, as DNA: TGTGCCAGCAGCTTAGCTCAGGTGGGCACTGAAGCTTTCTTT. Translated, it gives CASSLAQVGTEAFF.

The chain links TRBV12-2 to TRBJ2-3; whether TRBD1, the table's D call, matches the DNA was not checked. TRBV12-2 constitutes a pseudogene. The CDR3 covers 18 residues. The DNA of the CDR3 is TGTGCAAGTCGCTTAACGGACAGGGAGACCCCTAGCACAGATACGCAGTATTTT. This encodes CASRLTDRETPSTDTQYF.

The chain recombines TRBV6-1 with TRBJ2-5, with D perhaps matching TRBD1 (5 bases). The V gene's germline CDR1 is MNHNS and CDR2 SASEGT. The CDR3 has 13 amino acids. V was trimmed by 2 bases and J by 3 bases, leaving 7 bases between them. The CDR3 region has the DNA TGTGCCAGCAGTGAAACCAGGGAAGAGACCCAGTACTTC. This encodes CASSETREETQYF.